Here is one T cell receptor beta chain with its context. The antigen is unknown. Treatment noted: randomized to nivolumab then ipilimumab (arm A) or the reverse (arm B). This entry comes from a study of sequential checkpoint blockade in melanoma. Points from the study as a whole: Pretreatment TIL clonality tracked with response in the nivolumab-first arm.

Produced via immunoSEQ multiplex PCR; TCRdb's table is partial and in-frame only. The sample lists some 7,000 clones; roughly 27% were seen once. V lost 11 bases and J lost 5; bases outside the gene matches: 10. CDR3 length: 15 amino acids. Germline CDR1 is MNHGY and CDR2 is SAAAGT. The sample here was tumor tissue (inferred from file names), taken from a patient given nivolumab and ipilimumab in sequence. The chain employs TRBV6-8 and TRBJ2-5, with 14 bases matching TRBD2. The sequence derives from a human donor with melanoma. The CDR3 protein is CAAGLAGGEGETQYF. As DNA, the CDR3 is TGTGCCGCCGGACTAGCGGGAGGAGAGGGGGAGACCCAGTACTTC.